Presented here are 20 T cell receptor beta chains from one specimen sequenced in a study of T cell responses to AZD1222 COVID-19 vaccine. This table comes from immunoSEQ multiplex PCR, and its TCRdb copy is limited to in-frame clones, with some not included. The table has around 120,000 clones, 92% seen once; the top ten hold 11% to 15%. The sequencing here drew on peripheral blood, taken on day 0 of AZD1222 vaccination. These receptor sequences come from an adult in good health.

This clone has only a few counts. The chain recombines TRBV29-1 with TRBJ2-5; 11 nucleotides match TRBD2. The ends lost 6 bases at V and 4 bases at J; junction bases unmatched: 25. CDR3 length: 20 amino acids. Germline V gene sequence: CDR1 SQVTM, CDR2 ANQGSEA. CDR3 in DNA: TGCAGCGTCCGGACAGGGGAGACCGGGGTAGCGGGAGGGCCTACAGAGACCCAGTACTTC. It specifies CSVRTGETGVAGGPTETQYF.

This clone was observed once. The DNA of the CDR3 is TGTGCCAGCAGTCAATTCGGGAGTGGTGAAGCTTTCTTT. This gives the protein CASSQFGSGEAFF. This chain links TRBV6-5 with TRBJ1-1; D not certain. Between the trimmed V and J ends, which lost 5 bases and 7 bases, there was a span of 14 bases. The CDR3 contains 13 residues. Germline V gives CDR1 MNHEY, CDR2 SVGAGI.

This clone was seen only a few times. The V and J genes are TRBV9 and TRBJ1-4; TRBD1 might be the D (5 bases). Germline V CDR1 and CDR2: SGDLS, YYNGEE. This CDR3 region has 16 residues. V was shortened by 3 bases and J by 5 bases, with 17 bases between the two germline ends. The CDR3 DNA is TGTGCCAGCAGCGCGTTGGGAGGGGCAGGGAATGAAAAACTGTTTTTT. As protein: CASSALGGAGNEKLFF. The whole variable domain, remainder taken from reference TRBV9 and TRBJ1-4, is DSGVTQTPKHLITATGQRVTLRCSPRSGDLSVYWYQQSLDQGLQFLIQYYNGEERAKGNILERFSAQQFPDLHSELNLSSLELGDSALYFCASSALGGAGNEKLFFGSGTQLSVL.

As regards this clone: A read error may be the cause here, since a much bigger clone is one base away. The rearrangement joins TRBV5-6 to TRBJ2-7; D is uncertain. The germline V gene encodes CDR1 SGHDT and CDR2 YYEEEE. Trimming took off 2 bases at V and 2 bases at J, with 2 bases between the two ends. The CDR3 runs to 11 residues. The DNA for the CDR3 is TGTGCCAGCAGCTTTGCCTACGAGCAGTACTTC. Residues: CASSFAYEQYF.

The chain carries TRBV19 and TRBJ2-2, with 12 bases lining up with TRBD2. Germline CDR1 is LNHDA and CDR2 is SQIVND (reference sequence). J was trimmed by 4 bases and V by 6 bases; bases with no gene match: 12. CDR3 size: 18 residues. CDR3: CASRSGLAGIKSTGELFF. Here the CDR3 DNA reads TGTGCCAGTAGATCCGGACTAGCGGGGATAAAAAGCACCGGGGAGCTGTTTTTT.

The chain couples TRBV7-8 to TRBJ1-5; D is uncertain. The CDR3 is 12 residues long. The V gene's germline CDR1 is SGHVS and CDR2 FQNEAQ. V lost 2 bases to trimming and J lost 4 bases, with 3 bases between them. CDR3 coding DNA: TGTGCCAGCAGCTTATCAAATCAGCCCCAGCATTTT. The encoded protein is CASSLSNQPQHF.

The V and J genes are TRBV28 and TRBJ1-1; D is unresolved. V was cut by 4 bases and J by 3 bases, with 6 bases left in between. The CDR3 is 12 residues long. The germline gives CDR1 MDHEN, CDR2 SYDVKM. This chain's CDR3 is CASSSRYTEAFF. In DNA form, the CDR3 reads TGTGCCAGCAGTTCCCGGTACACTGAAGCTTTCTTT.

This clone was detected only once. CDR3 amino acids: CASSLLEDSSQPQHF. The CDR3 nucleotides read TGTGCCAGCAGTTTATTAGAGGACAGTTCCCAGCCCCAGCATTTT. J is TRBJ1-5 and V is TRBV28; D is perhaps TRBD1 (6 bases). The germline CDR1 and CDR2 sequences are MDHEN and SYDVKM. The CDR3 is made up of 15 amino acids. Deletions cut 1 base from V and 7 bases from J, with 14 bases between.

The J gene is TRBJ1-2, the V gene TRBV4-1; D is unresolved. V dropped 3 bases and J dropped 2 bases, with 10 bases sitting between them. The CDR3 extends over 14 amino acids. The V gene's germline CDR1 is MGHRA and CDR2 YSYEKL. The DNA for the CDR3 is TGCGCCAGCAGCCACCCCGGGGTAAACTATGGCTACACCTTC. This gives the protein CASSHPGVNYGYTF.

This clone has only one observation. This chain links TRBV19 with TRBJ1-6; possibly TRBD1 for D (5 bases). The CDR3 contains 13 residues. Trimming cost V 5 bases and J 10 bases, with 12 bases left between them. CDR1 is LNHDA and CDR2 is SQIVND in the germline V gene (reference sequence). CDR3 amino acids: CASSFRVGSPLHF. The CDR3 DNA sequence: TGTGCCAGTAGTTTCAGGGTCGGGTCACCCCTCCACTTT.

The chain is built from TRBV6-5 and TRBJ1-5; tentative D call: TRBD1 (5 bases). Germline values: CDR1 MNHEY, CDR2 SVGAGI. The length of the CDR3 is 14 residues. The ends were cut back, 8 bases at V and 4 bases at J, with 15 bases in the middle. CDR3 DNA: TGTGCCAGCTGCCCGGTGGCAGGGAATCAGCCCCAGCATTTT. Translated: CASCPVAGNQPQHF.

The genes are TRBV7-2 and TRBJ2-1; TRBD2 matches 8 bases. Germline V gene sequence: CDR1 SGHTA, CDR2 FQGNSA. Trimming took 1 base from V and 7 from J; bases not matched to a gene: 12. The CDR3 is 17 residues long. The CDR3 DNA sequence: TGTGCCAGCAGCTTAGTTAGTGCGGGAGGAAAGAGGAATGAGCAGTTCTTC. Translation gives CASSLVSAGGKRNEQFF. Looking up the rest from reference TRBV7-2 and TRBJ2-1 gives the full variable domain: GAGVSQSPSNKVTEKGKDVELRCDPISGHTALYWYRQSLGQGLEFLIYFQGNSAPDKSGLPSDRFSAERTGGSVSTLTIQRTQQEDSAVYLCASSLVSAGGKRNEQFFGPGTRLTVL.

The chain carries TRBV28 and TRBJ1-4; D ambiguous. V was pared by 2 bases and J by 10 bases, with 11 bases between. This CDR3 has 13 residues. Germline CDR1 and CDR2: MDHEN and SYDVKM. The CDR3: CASSLNAGRKLFF. For the CDR3, the DNA is TGTGCCAGCAGTTTAAACGCAGGAAGAAAACTGTTTTTT. Complete variable domain (other parts from reference TRBV28 and TRBJ1-4): DVKVTQSSRYLVKRTGEKVFLECVQDMDHENMFWYRQDPGLGLRLIYFSYDVKMKEKGDIPEGYSVSREKKERFSLILESASTNQTSMYLCASSLNAGRKLFFGSGTQLSVL.

The chain uses TRBV5-1 and TRBJ1-1; D call uncertain. This CDR3 has 19 residues. CDR1 is SGHRS and CDR2 is YFSETQ in the germline V gene. The ends were cut back, 3 bases at V and 0 bases at J, with 24 bases in the middle. Written as DNA, the CDR3 is TGCGCCAGCAGCTACCAGTTACTGTCGACGGGGAGCTTGAACACTGAAGCTTTCTTT. It translates to CASSYQLLSTGSLNTEAFF.

The chain has TRBV27 and TRBJ1-5, with no clear D. Trimming left V 2 bases short and J 3 bases short, with 8 bases between. Germline V CDR1 and CDR2: MNHEY, SMNVEV (reference sequence). The CDR3 runs 14 residues. CDR3 amino acids: CASSLPGFNQPQHF. DNA of the CDR3: TGTGCCAGCAGTTTACCGGGTTTCAATCAGCCCCAGCATTTT.

CDR3 region: CASSSMTNEKLFF. The CDR3, as DNA: TGTGCCAGCAGCTCAATGACAAATGAAAAACTGTTTTTT. The chain uses TRBV7-9 and TRBJ1-4; D gene ambiguous. There are 13 residues in the CDR3. Germline V CDR1 and CDR2: SEHNR, FQNEAQ (reference sequence). Trimming took 4 bases from V and 5 from J, leaving 8 bases between them.

The chain employs TRBV4-1 and TRBJ2-7, with TRBD1 identical over 9 bases. The CDR3 is 15 residues long. The germline gives CDR1 MGHRA, CDR2 YSYEKL. Trimming took 3 bases from V and 2 from J; bases not matched to a gene: 5. The DNA for the CDR3 is TGCGCCAGCAGCCAGGGACAGGGAAAAGCCTACGAGCAGTACTTC. Protein: CASSQGQGKAYEQYF.

The chain has TRBV11-2 and TRBJ2-3; 14 nucleotides line up with TRBD2. The germline V gene encodes CDR1 SGHAT and CDR2 FQNNGV. The J segment lost 4 bases and the V segment lost 5 bases, leaving 5 bases of the junction unmatched. This CDR3 spans 16 amino acids. The CDR3 reads CASSRLAGGFPDTQYF. In DNA form, the CDR3 reads TGTGCCAGCAGCCGACTAGCGGGGGGGTTCCCAGATACGCAGTATTTT.

This rearrangement joins TRBV9 to TRBJ2-5; 7 bases are a match to TRBD1. V gave up 2 bases and J gave up 2 bases; unmatched junction bases: 9. The CDR3 runs 16 residues. Germline assignment: CDR1 SGDLS and CDR2 YYNGEE. CDR3 bases: TGTGCCAGCAGCGTCTCAGGGGGAACTAAGCAAGAGACCCAGTACTTC. This translates into CASSVSGGTKQETQYF.

V and J are TRBV27 and TRBJ2-2; D is uncertain. CDR3 length: 12 residues. The germline V and J ends were trimmed by 2 bases and 7 bases, with 5 bases remaining between them. Germline CDR1 MNHEY, CDR2 SMNVEV (reference sequence). The CDR3 DNA sequence: TGTGCCAGCAGTTTAGTTGGCGGGGAGCTGTTTTTT. Amino acids: CASSLVGGELFF.